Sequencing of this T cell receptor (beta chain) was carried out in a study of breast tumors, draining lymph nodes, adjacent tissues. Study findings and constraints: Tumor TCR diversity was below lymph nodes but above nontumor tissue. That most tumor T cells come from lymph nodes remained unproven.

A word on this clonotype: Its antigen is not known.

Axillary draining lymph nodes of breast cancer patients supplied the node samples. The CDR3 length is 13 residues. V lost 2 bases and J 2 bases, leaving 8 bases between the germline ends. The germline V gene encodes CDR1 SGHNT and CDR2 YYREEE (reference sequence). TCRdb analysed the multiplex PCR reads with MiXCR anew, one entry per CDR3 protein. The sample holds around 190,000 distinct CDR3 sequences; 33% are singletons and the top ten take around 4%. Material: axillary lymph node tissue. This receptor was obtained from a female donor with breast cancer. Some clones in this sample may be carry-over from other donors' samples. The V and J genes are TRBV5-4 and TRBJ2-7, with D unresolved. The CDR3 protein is CASSFGQTYEQYF. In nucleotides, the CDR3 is TGTGCCAGCAGCTTCGGGCAGACCTACGAGCAGTACTTC.